The next 4 T cell receptor beta chains were all read from a single sample in a study of T cells in Graves' hyperthyroidism and ophthalmopathy. Amplification targeted TCR beta CDR3 regions from RNA transcripts. HTBI primers were the set used in a first-round RT-PCR of the TCR CDR3. TCRdb re-analysed the multiplex PCR reads in MiXCR, keeping a single row per CDR3 protein. The sample includes about 840,000 distinct CDR3 sequences, around 39% of them seen just once. The sequenced sample consisted of blood. The receptors come from a man younger than 30 with Graves' hyperthyroidism.

This clonotype was counted at least ten times. J is TRBJ2-7 and V is TRBV20-1, with D possibly matching TRBD2 (6 bases). Trimming removed 6 bases from V and 3 bases from J, with 15 bases in between. Germline values: CDR1 DFQATT, CDR2 SNEGSKA (reference sequence). The CDR3 covers 13 residues. The CDR3 DNA is TGCAGTGCGGGAGGTGGACAACTCTACGAGCAGTACTTC. It codes for CSAGGGQLYEQYF.

This clonotype has a count of ten or more. The chain employs TRBV12-3 or TRBV12-4 and TRBJ2-6; 9 nucleotides align to TRBD1. The CDR3 has 17 residues. Trimming removed 6 bases from V and 2 bases from J; junction bases left unmatched: 8. As DNA, the CDR3 is TGTGCCAGCAGCCCGGGACAGGGCTTGGCTGGGGCCAACGTCCTGACTTTC. Translated: CASSPGQGLAGANVLTF.

Worth noting for this clonotype: This clone may be a read error of a much larger clone one base away. V usage is TRBV11-1 and J usage is TRBJ1-1; 10 nucleotides match TRBD1. CDR1 SGHAT and CDR2 FQDESV come from the germline V gene (reference sequence). The CDR3 has 15 residues. The CDR3 DNA reads as TGTGACAGCAGCTTGACAGGGGGCTTGAACACTGAAGCTTTCTTT. Its translation: CDSSLTGGLNTEAFF.

The rearrangement links TRBV7-7 to TRBJ1-1, with D possibly being TRBD1 (6 bases). This CDR3 comprises 13 residues. The germline V gene has CDR1 SSHAT and CDR2 FNYEAQ (reference sequence). CDR3 DNA sequence: TGTGCTAGGGTGGGGGACATGAACACTGAAGCTTTCTTT. This encodes CARVGDMNTEAFF.